This TCR beta chain was sequenced during a study of T cells in tumors after PD-1 blockade. This CDR3 has 14 residues. The junction had 4 bases not matched to a gene; V was cut back by 3 bases and J by 3 bases. The germline V gene has CDR1 SGDLS and CDR2 YYNGEE. Some clones are missing from TCRdb's copy, which holds only in-frame ones; the method was immunoSEQ multiplex PCR. The sample lists fewer than 55,000 clones, around 85% occurring once. The clonotype originates from a human donor with basal cell carcinoma. The starting material was PBMCs, obtained before anti-PD-1 treatment. The J gene is TRBJ2-7, the V gene TRBV9; TRBD1 aligns across 9 bases. The CDR3 sequence: CASSAQGQGYEQYF. The CDR3 DNA sequence: TGTGCCAGCAGCGCGCAGGGACAGGGCTACGAGCAGTACTTC.